In its sample, the clone carrying this TCR beta chain was seen a few times. The target antigen is unknown. The CDR3 consists of 14 residues. Germline CDR1 and CDR2: SGDLS and YYNGEE. V gave up 5 bases and J gave up 9 bases, with 18 bases separating them. These data are taken from a study of post-analysis software for immune sequencing data. About the research overall: Relapsing-remitting, secondary progressive and progressive-relapsing multiple sclerosis were all included among the disease courses. Findings and limits, study-wide: Relative to controls, patients had a handful of TRBV segments at higher frequency, with TRBV5-6, TRBV5-1 and TRBV20-1 among these. Comparison with controls showed significantly lower normalized Chao1 diversity in multiple sclerosis patients. Same-batch preparations were strongly co-clustered by F measure.

Prepared TCR beta cDNA libraries contained unique molecular identifiers. When about 1 to 11 million T cells were used, they gave about 540,000 cDNA molecules. In TCRdb, the PCR reads were re-called with MiXCR into one record per CDR3 protein. The sample yields about 460,000 distinct CDR3 sequences, approximately 45% seen once. The genes are TRBV9 and TRBJ2-1; no firm D call. Input material: blood. This receptor was obtained from a girl under 18 with multiple sclerosis. The DNA of the CDR3 is TGTGCCAGCAGGGGTCAGGCCAAAAAATGTGAGCAGTTCTTC. This codes for CASRGQAKKCEQFF.